This T cell receptor beta chain was documented in a study of naive and memory T cell subsets. Two oligonucleotides, mixed equimolar, formed the beta constant-region primer covering TRBC1 and TRBC2. An oligonucleotide with the SP2 primer and a 12-nucleotide UMI was ligated to the cDNA 3' end. MiXCR, run by TCRdb on the UMI-ligation and nested PCR reads, gives a single entry per CDR3 protein. The repertoire holds roughly 140,000 distinct CDR3 sequences, with about a sixth as singletons. Trimming took off 8 bases at V and 6 bases at J, with 13 bases between the two ends. The CDR3 loop spans 13 amino acids. This clonotype has a single count.

This TCR was sampled from a human donor in good health. The gene calls are TRBV12-3 or TRBV12-4 and TRBJ2-2; no definite D call. Sequenced sample: naive CD4+ T cells from blood. The CDR3 DNA sequence: TGTGCCAGCGTCCCCGGCCGGTCCGGGGAGCTGTTTTTT. Translating it yields CASVPGRSGELFF.